The clone carrying this TCR beta chain has only one observation. Its antigen is as yet unknown. The data were produced by immunoSEQ multiplex PCR, yet TCRdb's version contains in-frame clones alone and is incomplete. The table lists around 100,000 clones, 88% of them singletons. This entry is derived from a study of T cell responses to AZD1222 COVID-19 vaccine. Study overall: Pooled together were second doses at about 4 or about 12 weeks. General observations from the study: With dominance at 160-218 and 743-854, vaccine-associated CD4 TCRs spanned spike. A rise in Spike-specific TCR breadth and depth followed two AZD1222 doses.

V lost 5 bases and J 10 bases, leaving 5 bases between the germline ends. The CDR3 extends over 10 amino acids. Here the sequenced sample was peripheral blood, taken on day 0 of AZD1222 vaccination. The chain uses TRBV12-3 or TRBV12-4 and TRBJ2-2; D not resolved. The clonotype originates from an adult in good health. CDR3 region: CASSRAELFF. The CDR3, as DNA: TGTGCCAGCAGTAGAGCGGAGCTGTTTTTT.